This is a list of T cell receptor beta chains from one sample in a study of graft-versus-host responses after intestinal transplantation. These receptors' targets are unknown. The data were produced by immunoSEQ multiplex PCR, yet TCRdb's version contains in-frame clones alone and is incomplete. This table has tens of thousands of clones, just over 90% appearing once. The sequences come from unstimulated CD8+ T cells sorted from spleen or lymph node cells, collected before intestinal transplant. The receptors come from a human donor who received an intestinal transplant. CDR3s include the opening cysteine and the closing phenylalanine or tryptophan. The D gene is left open where the match is weak. For some rows the clone size is stated as once, few or many, or as a class when expanded; others skip it.

V	J	size	D	CDR3	DNA
TRBV6-6	TRBJ2-7	NA	NA	CASSYSGDGSEQYF	TGTGCCAGCAGTTACTCTGGGGACGGGAGCGAGCAGTACTTC
TRBV6-6	TRBJ1-5	NA	NA	CASVSGISNQPQHF	TGTGCCAGCGTCTCCGGGATTAGCAATCAGCCCCAGCATTTT
TRBV7-9	TRBJ2-7	NA	TRBD2	CASSLAGGLFYEQYF	TGTGCCAGCAGCTTAGCGGGGGGACTATTCTACGAGCAGTACTTC
TRBV27	TRBJ2-1	NA	NA	CASSLGDGPLYNEQFF	TGTGCCAGCAGTTTAGGGGACGGGCCGTTGTACAATGAGCAGTTCTTC
TRBV2	TRBJ2-5	once	TRBD2	CASRAGEDETQYF	TGTGCCAGCAGGGCGGGGGAGGATGAGACCCAGTACTTC
TRBV4-2	TRBJ2-7	NA	NA	CASSQGMATYEQYF	TGTGCCAGCAGCCAAGGGATGGCAACCTACGAGCAGTACTTC
TRBV5-1	TRBJ1-2	NA	NA	CASSPRPGLSLSWGYGYTF	TGCGCCAGCAGCCCCCGTCCGGGACTCTCACTCTCCTGGGGGTATGGCTACACCTTC
TRBV4-2	TRBJ2-1	NA	TRBD2	CASSQELAGYNEQFF	TGTGCCAGCAGCCAAGAACTAGCGGGTTACAATGAGCAGTTCTTC
TRBV7-6	TRBJ2-3	NA	NA	CASSLIGGTSTDTQYF	TGTGCCAGCAGCTTAATCGGCGGGACTAGCACAGATACGCAGTATTTT
TRBV18	TRBJ1-1	NA	NA	CASSPTTEAFF	TGTGCCAGCTCACCAACCACTGAAGCTTTCTTT
TRBV5-1	TRBJ2-7	few	NA	CASSLWRGSDEQYF	TGCGCCAGCAGCCTGTGGCGAGGCTCCGACGAGCAGTACTTC
TRBV6-5	TRBJ2-7	NA	TRBD1	CASSYSNRGHEQYF	TGTGCCAGCAGTTACTCGAACAGGGGCCACGAGCAGTACTTC
TRBV4-2	TRBJ1-2	NA	TRBD1	CASSLTNRRQGANGYTF	TGTGCCAGCAGCCTTACTAACAGGAGACAGGGGGCCAATGGCTACACCTTC
TRBV29-1	TRBJ2-7	once	NA	CSVEEEGYEQYF	TGCAGCGTAGAAGAGGAAGGCTACGAGCAGTACTTC
TRBV7-9	TRBJ2-3	NA	NA	CASSPGVGGEDTQYF	TGTGCCAGCAGCCCTGGGGTGGGGGGCGAAGATACGCAGTATTTT
TRBV13	TRBJ2-1	NA	TRBD2	CASLAGRGEQFF	TGTGCCAGCCTCGCGGGGAGGGGTGAGCAGTTCTTC
TRBV6-5	TRBJ1-1	NA	NA	CASSYYEGGAEAFF	TGTGCCAGCAGTTACTATGAGGGGGGCGCTGAAGCTTTCTTT
TRBV27	TRBJ2-3	NA	NA	CASSLAGASTDTQYF	TGTGCCAGCAGTTTAGCCGGGGCTAGCACAGATACGCAGTATTTT
TRBV4-1	TRBJ2-5	NA	NA	CASSQRTRYGREGETQYF	TGCGCCAGCAGCCAAAGAACACGGTACGGCAGGGAAGGAGAGACCCAGTACTTC
TRBV7-9	TRBJ2-1	NA	NA	CASSLLHEQFF	TGTGCCAGCAGCTTGTTGCATGAGCAGTTCTTC
TRBV9	TRBJ2-3	NA	NA	CASSVAGADADTQYF	TGTGCCAGCAGCGTCGCGGGGGCCGACGCGGATACGCAGTATTTT
TRBV29-1	TRBJ2-7	NA	TRBD2	CSVELLAGATNSLGQYF	TGCAGCGTTGAATTACTAGCGGGGGCGACAAATTCCCTAGGGCAGTACTTC
TRBV4-1	TRBJ2-5	NA	NA	CASSQVGGTANF	TGCGCCAGCAGCCAAGTTGGCGGGACAGCTAACTTC
TRBV11-2	TRBJ1-1	NA	NA	CASSPWTFF	TGTGCCAGCAGCCCCTGGACTTTCTTT
TRBV19	TRBJ2-5	NA	NA	CASSGLEETQYF	TGTGCCAGTAGTGGGCTAGAGGAGACCCAGTACTTC
TRBV4-1	TRBJ2-1	NA	NA	CASSQITVNHEQFF	TGCGCCAGCAGCCAGATAACTGTTAACCATGAGCAGTTCTTC
TRBV28	TRBJ2-7	NA	NA	CASSTTGRRRYEQYF	TGTGCCAGCAGTACCACAGGCCGACGGCGCTACGAGCAGTACTTC
TRBV5-4	TRBJ1-2	NA	NA	CASSAGNYGYTF	TGTGCCAGCAGCGCTGGGAACTATGGCTACACCTTC
TRBV7-6	TRBJ2-1	once	NA	CASSLGEITRGYNEQFF	TGTGCCAGCAGCTTAGGGGAAATTACCCGGGGGTACAATGAGCAGTTCTTC
TRBV5-1	TRBJ2-5	NA	TRBD1	CASSLEAGGAMETQYF	TGCGCCAGCAGCTTGGAGGCAGGGGGCGCGATGGAGACCCAGTACTTC
TRBV19	TRBJ1-3	NA	NA	CASSIEGWAEGNTIYF	TGTGCCAGTAGTATAGAAGGTTGGGCGGAAGGAAACACCATATATTTT
TRBV27	TRBJ2-7	NA	NA	CASSLAGRTYEQYF	TGTGCCAGCAGTTTAGCAGGGCGGACCTACGAGCAGTACTTC
TRBV6-6	TRBJ2-2	NA	TRBD2	CASSYSREWNGELFF	TGTGCCAGCAGTTACTCGCGGGAGTGGAACGGGGAGCTGTTTTTT
TRBV6-5	TRBJ1-2	NA	TRBD1	CASRVTGNYGYTF	TGTGCCAGCAGGGTGACAGGGAACTATGGCTACACCTTC
TRBV7-9	TRBJ1-1	NA	NA	CASSHHRTENTEAFF	TGTGCCAGCAGCCACCACCGGACAGAAAACACTGAAGCTTTCTTT
TRBV2	TRBJ2-7	NA	NA	CASSDGNTRHEQYF	TGTGCCAGCAGTGATGGGAATACACGCCACGAGCAGTACTTC
TRBV5-1	TRBJ2-7	once	TRBD2	CASSLTTRIGGDEQYF	TGCGCCAGCAGCCTTACCACGCGCATTGGGGGGGACGAGCAGTACTTC
TRBV28	TRBJ2-1	NA	NA	CASRFTPGTYNEQFF	TGTGCCAGCAGATTTACGCCGGGGACTTACAATGAGCAGTTCTTC
TRBV13	TRBJ1-3	few	NA	CASSLGRAAGNTIYF	TGTGCCAGCAGCTTAGGCCGGGCAGCTGGAAACACCATATATTTT
TRBV5-6	TRBJ2-1	NA	TRBD2	CASSLGLADNEQFF	TGTGCCAGCAGCTTGGGACTAGCAGACAATGAGCAGTTCTTC
TRBV13	TRBJ2-4	NA	TRBD2	CASSSVQETSGRNIQYF	TGTGCCAGCAGCTCGGTACAGGAGACTAGCGGGAGGAACATTCAGTACTTC
TRBV19	TRBJ2-7	NA	NA	CASSIGQGGFSYEQYF	TGTGCCAGTAGTATAGGACAAGGAGGGTTTTCCTACGAGCAGTACTTC
TRBV12-5	TRBJ2-3	NA	TRBD2	CASGLGLGSRDTQYF	TGTGCTAGTGGCCTGGGACTAGGTTCGAGAGATACGCAGTATTTT
TRBV4-1	TRBJ1-2	NA	NA	CASSPNLGGYGYTF	TGCGCCAGCAGCCCGAACTTGGGAGGCTATGGCTACACCTTC
TRBV9	TRBJ2-7	NA	TRBD1	CASSVGTGAYEQYF	TGTGCCAGCAGCGTTGGGACAGGGGCCTACGAGCAGTACTTC
TRBV4-1	TRBJ2-2	NA	NA	CASSQFSRANTGELFF	TGCGCCAGCAGCCAGTTCTCCAGAGCGAACACCGGGGAGCTGTTTTTT
TRBV4-1	TRBJ2-5	NA	NA	CASSHTGWETQYF	TGCGCCAGCAGCCATACAGGGTGGGAGACCCAGTACTTC
TRBV4-1	TRBJ2-3	NA	NA	CASSQTFLVDTQYF	TGCGCCAGCAGCCAAACCTTTCTGGTTGATACGCAGTATTTT
TRBV7-9	TRBJ2-7	NA	NA	CASSRLFGRRRQGGVEQYF	TGTGCCAGCAGCCGCCTCTTTGGGCGTAGGCGCCAGGGGGGGGTCGAGCAGTACTTC
TRBV19	TRBJ1-3	NA	NA	CASSIRAGNTIYF	TGTGCCAGTAGTATAAGGGCTGGAAACACCATATATTTT
TRBV6-5	TRBJ1-5	NA	NA	CASSYSRVSLNQPQHF	TGTGCCAGCAGTTACTCAAGGGTTTCCCTCAATCAGCCCCAGCATTTT
TRBV28	TRBJ2-3	NA	NA	CASSLLPRGTDTQYF	TGTGCCAGCAGTTTGCTTCCGCGGGGCACAGATACGCAGTATTTT
TRBV9	TRBJ2-2	NA	TRBD2	CASSPGGSAGGPGTGELFF	TGTGCCAGCAGCCCAGGCGGGTCAGCGGGAGGGCCGGGCACCGGGGAGCTGTTTTTT
TRBV2	TRBJ1-6	NA	NA	CASSEGDFYNSPLHF	TGTGCCAGCAGTGAAGGGGACTTCTATAATTCACCCCTCCACTTT
TRBV6-5	TRBJ2-7	once	TRBD1	CASSRTGDYEQYF	TGTGCCAGCAGCCGGACAGGGGACTACGAGCAGTACTTC